The text below deals with one T cell receptor (beta chain). The sample holds a few counts of this clone. The antigen this receptor binds is unknown. Base qualities are not provided; no much larger clone lies one nucleotide away. The immunoSEQ Assay, a bias-controlled multiplex PCR, was used to amplify TCRbeta CDR3 regions from genomic DNA. The authors' analysis ran thus. Nucleated cell counts per sample were estimated from amplification of reference gene primers within the assay. Sequence reads were collapsed and filtered to measure the absolute abundance of every unique TCRbeta CDR3 rearrangement. For each sample, productive Simpson clonality was calculated by taking the square root of Simpson's diversity index across productive rearrangements. Sourced from immuneACCESS, this table was stored by TCRdb with only in-frame sequences that have V and J called. A share of the clones is absent; for the studies checked, an unresolved V gene accounts for under half, and the remainder has no known explanation. The DNA was the basis for D and trimming; V, J and clone size are from that table. For this sample the table gives hundreds of thousands of clones, of which approximately 90% were detected only once. The leading ten clones occupy roughly an eighth of the sample.

Each collaborating institution followed its own protocols to collect whole blood in K2EDTA tubes. For TCRbeta analysis, collaborators shipped samples as frozen whole blood, isolated PBMCs, or DNA extracted from either of those sample types. The sample comes from a study of blood T cell repertoires in COVID-19 (dated by TCRdb to 2020 to 2022). About the study as a whole: Samples covering the acute and convalescent phases of COVID-19 were provided by collaborators in the United States, Italy and Spain. The prospective study material was composed of cDNA or gDNA derived from T cells, B-cell-depleted T cells, or PBMCs. Subjects who had been exposed to COVID-19, were actively infected with it, or had recovered from it provided the deeply sampled blood TCRbeta repertoires that made up the dataset. A freely available public database, intended as a resource for researchers studying the immune response to SARS-CoV-2, is where the repertoires were released. The samples were drawn from the first 160 participants of the ongoing ImmuneRACE study and from 950 to 1,500 subjects provided by 6 global collaborators. Sample metadata almost always included a de-identified subject ID, COVID-19 status, age in years and sex. Where HLA class I and class II types were available, the types were taken from metadata supplied by the sample provider, not from assay-based typing. Study-level results and caveats: Clinical and demographic metadata were provided uncurated, with the amount varying by source and participant.

The receptor comes from a woman aged 55-69 years with acute or convalescent COVID-19. The specimen was peripheral blood.

The sequence in DNA is TGTGCCAGCAGGAGGGGACAGGGAAGAGAAAAACTGTTTTTT. It translates as CASRRGQGREKLFF. Recombination joined TRBV28 with TRBJ1-4, with 9 junctional bases fitting TRBD1. Reading the germline V gene gives CDR1 MDHEN and CDR2 SYDVKM. Trimming leaves V shorter by 6 bases and J shorter by 8 bases, with the junction holding 7 bases beyond the gene matches. Taken from cysteine to phenylalanine, the CDR3 has 14 residues. Only the CDR3 region is kept as DNA, spanning 42 bases read in frame from base 1.